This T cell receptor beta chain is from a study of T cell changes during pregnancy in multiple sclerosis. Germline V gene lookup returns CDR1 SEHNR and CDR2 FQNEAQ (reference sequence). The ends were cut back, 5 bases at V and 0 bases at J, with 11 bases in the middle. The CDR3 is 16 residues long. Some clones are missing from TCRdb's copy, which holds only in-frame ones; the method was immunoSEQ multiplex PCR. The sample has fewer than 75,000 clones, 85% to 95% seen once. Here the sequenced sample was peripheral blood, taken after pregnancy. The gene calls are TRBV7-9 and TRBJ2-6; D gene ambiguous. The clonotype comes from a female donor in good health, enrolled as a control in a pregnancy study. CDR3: CASSPGPGSGANVLTF. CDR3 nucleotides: TGTGCCAGCAGCCCGGGTCCCGGCTCTGGGGCCAACGTCCTGACTTTC.